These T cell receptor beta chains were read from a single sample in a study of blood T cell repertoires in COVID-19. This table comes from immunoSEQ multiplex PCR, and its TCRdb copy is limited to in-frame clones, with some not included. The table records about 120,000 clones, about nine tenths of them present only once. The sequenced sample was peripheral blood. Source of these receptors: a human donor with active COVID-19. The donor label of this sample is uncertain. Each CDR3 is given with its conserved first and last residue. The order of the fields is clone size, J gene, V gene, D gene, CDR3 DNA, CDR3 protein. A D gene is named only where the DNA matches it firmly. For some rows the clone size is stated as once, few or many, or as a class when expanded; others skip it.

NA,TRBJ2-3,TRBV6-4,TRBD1,TGTGCCAGCAGTGACGGGCAGGGGGACACAGATACGCAGTATTTT,CASSDGQGDTDTQYF
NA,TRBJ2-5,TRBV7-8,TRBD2,TGTGCCAGCAGCTCAAACCCTAGCGGGGGGCCCCAAGAGACCCAGTACTTC,CASSSNPSGGPQETQYF
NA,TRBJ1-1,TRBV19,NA,TGTGCCAGTAGTAGGTCACAGGGTGACACTGAAGCTTTCTTT,CASSRSQGDTEAFF
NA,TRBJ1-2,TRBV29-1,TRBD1,TGCAGCGTTGCGCCCGGGACAGGGACTGATCCATTCTATGGCTACACCTTC,CSVAPGTGTDPFYGYTF
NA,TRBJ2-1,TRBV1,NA,TGCACCAGCAGCCACGCTAGCGGGCCCTACAATGAGCAGTTCTTC,CTSSHASGPYNEQFF
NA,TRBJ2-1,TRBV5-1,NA,TGCGCCAGCGCCAACCAAAACATATACAATGAGCAGTTCTTC,CASANQNIYNEQFF
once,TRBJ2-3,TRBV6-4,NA,TGTGCCAGCAGTGGAGAGGGACTTAGCACAGATACGCAGTATTTT,CASSGEGLSTDTQYF
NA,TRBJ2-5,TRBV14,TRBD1,TGTGCCAGCAGCCAAATTAGTCCCGGGACAGGGCACCAAGAGACCCAGTACTTC,CASSQISPGTGHQETQYF
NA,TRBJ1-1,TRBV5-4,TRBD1,TGTGCCAGCAGCTTGAGGGACAGGGGACAAGCTTTCTTT,CASSLRDRGQAFF
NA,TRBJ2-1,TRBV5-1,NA,TGCGCCAGCAGCTTGCTGGGGCAGAGCTCCTACAATGAGCAGTTCTTC,CASSLLGQSSYNEQFF
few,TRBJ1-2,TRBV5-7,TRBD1,TGTGCCAGCAGTCGGGACAGGGGGCTCTATGGCTACACCTTC,CASSRDRGLYGYTF
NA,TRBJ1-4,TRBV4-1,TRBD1,TGCGCCAGCAGCCGGGACAGGGACAATGAAAAACTGTTTTTT,CASSRDRDNEKLFF
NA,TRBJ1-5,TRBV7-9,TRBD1,TGTGCCAGCAGCTCAGGACAGGGGAATCAGCCCCAGCATTTT,CASSSGQGNQPQHF
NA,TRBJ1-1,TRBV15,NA,TGTGCCACCAGCAGAGAGACGGGCACTGAAGCTTTCTTT,CATSRETGTEAFF
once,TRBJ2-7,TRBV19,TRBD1,TGTGCCAGTAGTTTGGGGACAGGGTCCTACGAGCAGTACTTC,CASSLGTGSYEQYF
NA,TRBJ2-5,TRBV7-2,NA,TGTGCCAGCAGCTTAGGTCCTAGTTCGGGGACCCAGTACTTC,CASSLGPSSGTQYF
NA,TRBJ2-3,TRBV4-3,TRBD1,TGCGCCAGCAGCCAAGATACAGGGGGTCGCACAGATACGCAGTATTTT,CASSQDTGGRTDTQYF
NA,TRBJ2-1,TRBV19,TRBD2,TGTGCCAGTATCTCGACTAGCGGGGGTCTCTCGCAGTTCTTC,CASISTSGGLSQFF
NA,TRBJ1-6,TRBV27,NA,TGTGCCAGCAGTTTAATGCAGGGTGGTAATTCACCCCTCCACTTT,CASSLMQGGNSPLHF
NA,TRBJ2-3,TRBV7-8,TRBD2,TGTGCCAGCAGCTCAAGCGGGGGGGCCGGAATGCGCGCGTATTTT,CASSSSGGAGMRAYF
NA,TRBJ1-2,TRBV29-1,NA,TGCAGCGCTAGGGACACAGGCCCACTTGGGTATGGCTACACCTTC,CSARDTGPLGYGYTF
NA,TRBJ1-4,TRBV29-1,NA,TGCAGCGCCCTACAGCGCGGGGGCCCTGGACTGTTTTTT,CSALQRGGPGLFF
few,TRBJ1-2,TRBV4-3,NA,TGCGCCAGCAGCCAAGATGTCGGGTATGGCTACACCTTC,CASSQDVGYGYTF
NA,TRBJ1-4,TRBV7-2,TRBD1,TGTGCCAGCAGCCCAGACAGGGGGCAAAATGAAAAACTGTTTTTT,CASSPDRGQNEKLFF
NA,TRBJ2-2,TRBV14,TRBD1,TGTGCCAGCAGCCCCCGCAGGGGGATCACCGGGGAGCTGTTTTTT,CASSPRRGITGELFF
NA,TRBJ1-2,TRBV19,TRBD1,TGTGCCAGTACCCCGAATCGAGGTGTAGGGGGCGGCTATGGCTACACCTTC,CASTPNRGVGGGYGYTF